This passage covers 30 T cell receptor beta chains from one sample sequenced in a study of OX40 agonist ivuxolimab in advanced cancers. The repertoire was sequenced with immunoSEQ multiplex PCR; TCRdb's copy has only in-frame clones and lacks some. The table shows under 65,000 clones, with under 90% occurring only once. This specimen was CD4+ or CD8+ T cells sorted from blood, taken in a trial of the OX40 agonist ivuxolimab. Receptors originate from an adult with an advanced solid tumor such as melanoma, head and neck, liver or kidney cancer.

Written as DNA, the CDR3 is TGTGCCAGCAGCAGAAGAATCGGAGATGAGCAGTTCTTC. Translating it yields CASSRRIGDEQFF. V usage is TRBV6-5 and J usage is TRBJ2-1; no reliable D call. Trimming removed 6 bases at V and 8 bases at J, with 14 bases between. The CDR3 length is 13 residues. Germline V gene data show CDR1 as MNHEY and CDR2 as SVGAGI.

V gene TRBV9 combines with J gene TRBJ2-1, with TRBD2 identical over 7 bases. This CDR3 has 15 residues. CDR1 and CDR2 (germline): SGDLS, YYNGEE. The V and J ends lost 4 bases and 2 bases, in that order; junction bases with no gene match: 6. CDR3 DNA: TGTGCCAGCAGCCCTCTAAGCGGGGCCTACAATGAGCAGTTCTTC. Its translation: CASSPLSGAYNEQFF.

CDR3 sequence (DNA): TGTGCCAGCAGCTCTAGCGGGAGTAATTACAATGAGCAGTTCTTC. Translation gives CASSSSGSNYNEQFF. The chain couples TRBV5-4 to TRBJ2-1; 10 bases align to TRBD2. The CDR3 extends over 15 amino acids. The ends lost 3 bases at V and 4 bases at J; junction bases unmatched: 4. Germline lookup yields CDR1 SGHNT and CDR2 YYREEE (reference sequence).

V is TRBV6-5 and J is TRBJ2-7; D is unresolved. CDR1 and CDR2 from the germline V gene are MNHEY and SVGAGI. The CDR3 runs to 11 residues. Trimming pared 7 bases from V and 7 bases from J, leaving 11 bases between. CDR3 in DNA: TGTGCCAGCACGTCCAGAAGAGAGCAGTACTTC. It codes for CASTSRREQYF.

V is TRBV28 and J is TRBJ2-4; D may match TRBD1 or TRBD2 (5 bases each). Germline CDR1 is MDHEN and CDR2 is SYDVKM. Trimming pared 7 bases from V and 5 bases from J, leaving 12 bases between. The CDR3 extends over 13 amino acids. The CDR3 loop reads CASTPGTQNIQYF. CDR3 DNA sequence: TGTGCCAGCACCCCAGGGACCCAAAACATTCAGTACTTC.

The chain employs TRBV5-1 and TRBJ2-3, with 8 positions matching TRBD2. The CDR3 is made up of 14 amino acids. Germline-derived CDR1 and CDR2 are SGHRS and YFSETQ. The ends lost 2 bases at V and 1 base at J; junction bases unmatched: 0. CDR3 nucleotide sequence: TGCGCCAGCAGCTTCGGGGGGGGCACAGATACGCAGTATTTT. The encoded protein is CASSFGGGTDTQYF.

In this sample, this clone is medium-sized. The chain is built from TRBV11-2 and TRBJ2-7, with D tentatively TRBD1 (5 bases). The CDR3 runs to 11 residues. V was cut by 5 bases and J by 6 bases, with 8 bases left in between. CDR1 SGHAT and CDR2 FQNNGV come from the germline V gene. The CDR3 nucleotides read TGTGCCAGCAGCGCAGGGCCCGAGCAGTACTTC. Amino acids: CASSAGPEQYF.

This chain connects TRBV19 to TRBJ2-2; D ambiguous. This CDR3 comprises 13 residues. Germline V gene data show CDR1 as LNHDA and CDR2 as SQIVND (reference sequence). Trimming took off 7 bases at V and 4 bases at J, with 10 bases between the two ends. The CDR3 coding sequence is TGTGCCAGTACCGGCTACAGCACCGGGGAGCTGTTTTTT. Residues: CASTGYSTGELFF.

The V and J genes are TRBV30 and TRBJ2-3, with 11 bases identical to TRBD2. The CDR3 is made up of 16 amino acids. The germline V gene encodes CDR1 GTSNPN and CDR2 SVGIG (reference sequence). J lost 2 bases, V lost 5 bases, and 9 bases had no gene match. The CDR3 DNA sequence: TGTGCCTGGGCAATAGCGGGAGGGGAATACACAGATACGCAGTATTTT. Amino acids: CAWAIAGGEYTDTQYF.

The V gene is TRBV19, the J gene TRBJ2-1, with a tentative D call TRBD2 (7 bases). The V gene's germline CDR1 is LNHDA and CDR2 SQIVND (reference sequence). Trimming cost V 6 bases and J 10 bases, with 22 bases left between them. This CDR3 is 15 amino acids long. The CDR3 loop reads CASRREGGPFEEQFF. The CDR3, as DNA: TGTGCCAGTAGGAGGGAGGGGGGCCCGTTCGAGGAGCAGTTCTTC.

The rearrangement joins TRBV28 to TRBJ1-2; TRBD1 matches 11 bases. Germline trimming cut 4 bases from V and 8 bases from J; bases unmatched to any gene: 6. This CDR3 has 14 residues. Germline loops: CDR1 MDHEN, CDR2 SYDVKM. For the CDR3, the DNA is TGTGCCAGCAGTTCCGGGACAGGGGGTATGGGCTACACCTTC. Amino acids: CASSSGTGGMGYTF.

V is TRBV6-5 and J is TRBJ2-5; possible D gene TRBD2, 7 bases. This CDR3 contains 15 residues. The V gene lost 5 bases and the J gene lost 4 bases, with 17 bases spanning the gap. Germline-derived CDR1 and CDR2 are MNHEY and SVGAGI. The CDR3 region is CASSAGTAGAETQYF. DNA for the CDR3: TGTGCCAGCAGTGCCGGGACCGCGGGGGCAGAGACCCAGTACTTC.

The chain's CDR3 is CASSLYRPFGHSNQPQHF. The CDR3 nucleotides are TGTGCCAGCAGTTTATACCGCCCTTTTGGACATAGCAATCAGCCCCAGCATTTT. The chain combines TRBV28 with TRBJ1-5; TRBD1 is a possible D gene (5 bases). Deletions cut 1 base from V and 0 bases from J, with 16 bases between. The CDR3 has 18 residues. Germline lookup yields CDR1 MDHEN and CDR2 SYDVKM.

V gene TRBV5-4 combines with J gene TRBJ2-2, with 8 bases identical to TRBD2. This CDR3 comprises 16 residues. The V and J ends lost 0 bases and 2 bases, in that order; junction bases with no gene match: 3. CDR1 SGHNT and CDR2 YYREEE come from the germline V gene (reference sequence). The CDR3 DNA reads as TGTGCCAGCAGCTTGGGGACTAGCCGAAACACCGGGGAGCTGTTTTTT. This codes for CASSLGTSRNTGELFF.

The rearrangement uses TRBV27 and TRBJ1-1; 7 bases match TRBD1. CDR1 and CDR2 from the germline V gene are MNHEY and SMNVEV (reference sequence). J gave up 0 bases and V 0 bases, and 1 base lay outside the gene matches. There are 15 residues in the CDR3. The CDR3 nucleotides are TGTGCCAGCAGTTTATCCGGGACAGTGAACACTGAAGCTTTCTTT. As protein: CASSLSGTVNTEAFF.

The genes are TRBV5-6 and TRBJ2-1; D gene unclear. CDR1 and CDR2 from the germline V gene are SGHDT and YYEEEE. The CDR3 has 15 residues. V was trimmed by 1 base and J by 5 bases, leaving 13 bases between them. The CDR3 sequence: CASSLRAGSDNEQFF. The DNA of the CDR3 is TGTGCCAGCAGCTTGAGGGCAGGATCGGACAATGAGCAGTTCTTC. The full variable domain, with the rest looked up from reference TRBV5-6 and TRBJ2-1, is DAGVTQSPTHLIKTRGQQVTLRCSPKSGHDTVSWYQQALGQGPQFIFQYYEEEERQRGNFPDRFSGHQFPNYSSELNVNALLLGDSALYLCASSLRAGSDNEQFFGPGTRLTVL.

The chain has TRBV5-4 and TRBJ2-3; 13 nucleotides line up with TRBD2. CDR1 is SGHNT and CDR2 is YYREEE in the germline V gene (reference sequence). J lost 1 base, V lost 4 bases, and 0 bases had no gene match. This CDR3 comprises 15 residues. DNA for the CDR3: TGTGCCAGCAGCGGGACTAGCGGGGGCACAGATACGCAGTATTTT. Amino acids: CASSGTSGGTDTQYF.

The rearrangement joins TRBV5-6 to TRBJ2-1, with 10 bases aligning to TRBD2. CDR3 length equals 16 residues. After removal of 2 bases from V and 4 bases from J, the junction contained 6 bases not matched to a gene. Germline CDR1 and CDR2: SGHDT and YYEEEE. Written as DNA, the CDR3 is TGTGCCAGCAGCTTAGCGGGAGGGCCGGGGTACAATGAGCAGTTCTTC. Translated, it gives CASSLAGGPGYNEQFF.

The chain combines TRBV29-1 with TRBJ1-1; 7 nucleotides match TRBD1. V was pared by 4 bases and J by 7 bases, with 3 bases of the junction left unmatched. CDR1 and CDR2 from the germline V gene are SQVTM and ANQGSEA. The CDR3 covers 11 residues. DNA for the CDR3: TGCAGCGTTGGACAGGGAGATGAAGCTTTCTTT. Amino acid sequence: CSVGQGDEAFF.

This chain joins TRBV7-2 and TRBJ2-7; perhaps TRBD1 as D (6 bases). Germline values: CDR1 SGHTA, CDR2 FQGNSA. The V end was cut by 6 bases, the J end by 6 bases, with 21 bases between. CDR3 length equals 15 residues. The CDR3 DNA reads as TGTGCCAGCAGTCTTAATAAGGGGGTCGGTGGCGAGCAGTACTTC. Its protein product is CASSLNKGVGGEQYF. Drawing the rest from reference TRBV7-2 and TRBJ2-7, the complete variable domain is GAGVSQSPSNKVTEKGKDVELRCDPISGHTALYWYRQSLGQGLEFLIYFQGNSAPDKSGLPSDRFSAERTGGSVSTLTIQRTQQEDSAVYLCASSLNKGVGGEQYFGPGTRLTVT.

The genes are TRBV6-4 and TRBJ2-3; TRBD2 agrees at 9 bases. The germline gives CDR1 MRHNA, CDR2 SNTAGT. The CDR3 has 15 residues. V was clipped by 0 bases and J by 4 bases; unmatched bases: 2. The CDR3 nucleotides read TGTGCCAGCAGTGACTCTGCGGGAGGGCCAGATACGCAGTATTTT. It translates to CASSDSAGGPDTQYF.

The CDR3 is CASSLVGLQETQYF. Here the CDR3 DNA reads TGTGCCAGCAGCTTAGTCGGACTACAAGAGACCCAGTACTTC. The chain carries TRBV7-2 and TRBJ2-5; maybe TRBD2 (6 bases). Germline V gene data show CDR1 as SGHTA and CDR2 as FQGNSA. The germline V and J ends were trimmed by 1 base and 2 bases, with 8 bases remaining between them. This CDR3 is 14 amino acids long.

The chain has TRBV5-6 and TRBJ1-2, with TRBD1 identical over 10 bases. Germline V lookup: CDR1 SGHDT, CDR2 YYEEEE. The CDR3 runs to 15 residues. J lost 4 bases, V lost 5 bases, and 8 bases had no gene match. In nucleotides, the CDR3 is TGTGCCAGCAGTGTGGACAGGGGGAAGGCCTATGGCTACACCTTC. It specifies CASSVDRGKAYGYTF.

The V call is TRBV7-3, the J call TRBJ1-1; a possible D gene is TRBD1 (6 bases). Trimming took off 4 bases at V and 1 base at J, with 13 bases between the two ends. The CDR3 sequence is 15 residues long. Germline-derived CDR1 and CDR2 are SGHTA and FQGTGA. The DNA of the CDR3 is TGTGCCAGCAGCTCGATAGGGACACCGAACACTGAAGCTTTCTTT. Its protein product is CASSSIGTPNTEAFF.

With respect to this clone: In the same sample, other DNA sequences code for this CDR3. This chain joins TRBV7-9 and TRBJ2-7, with D hard to call. The V end lost 6 bases, the J end lost 3 bases, and 9 bases lay between the germline ends. The V gene's germline CDR1 is SEHNR and CDR2 FQNEAQ (reference sequence). This CDR3 is built from 12 residues. The DNA of the CDR3 is TGTGCCAGCAGGCGGCAGGACTACGAGCAGTACTTC. This codes for CASRRQDYEQYF.

The chain carries TRBV18 and TRBJ1-2, with 7 bases identical to TRBD1. J was trimmed by 8 bases and V by 4 bases; bases with no gene match: 10. The CDR3 covers 14 residues. The germline V gene has CDR1 KGHSH and CDR2 LQKENI. The CDR3 here is CASSLQTGTEGYTF. CDR3 bases: TGTGCCAGCTCACTTCAGACAGGGACAGAGGGCTACACCTTC.

This chain links TRBV19 with TRBJ2-4; 7 bases fit TRBD1. The V and J ends lost 5 bases and 6 bases, in that order; junction bases with no gene match: 4. The CDR3 is 13 residues long. Germline-derived CDR1 and CDR2 are LNHDA and SQIVND (reference sequence). Here the CDR3 reads CASSAGGRNIQYF. DNA of the CDR3: TGTGCCAGTAGTGCAGGGGGTAGAAACATTCAGTACTTC. The full variable domain, in which reference TRBV19 and TRBJ2-4 provide the parts outside the CDR3, is DGGITQSPKYLFRKEGQNVTLSCEQNLNHDAMYWYRQDPGQGLRLIYYSQIVNDFQKGDIAEGYSVSREKKESFPLTVTSAQKNPTAFYLCASSAGGRNIQYFGAGTRLSVL.

The rearrangement links TRBV19 to TRBJ1-5; no reliable D call. Trimming took off 4 bases at V and 10 bases at J, with 20 bases between the two ends. The CDR3 contains 15 residues. Looked up from germline, CDR1 is LNHDA and CDR2 is SQIVND (reference sequence). CDR3: CASSTSSPSIFPQHF. The CDR3 DNA reads as TGTGCCAGTAGTACTTCATCCCCCTCCATATTTCCCCAGCATTTT.

The genes are TRBV29-1 and TRBJ1-5; D possibly corresponds to TRBD1 (5 bases). Germline lookup yields CDR1 SQVTM and CDR2 ANQGSEA. Trimming left V 6 bases short and J 6 bases short, with 18 bases between. The CDR3 sequence is 14 residues long. CDR3 sequence (DNA): TGCAGCGTGGCTGAAGGGGAGTTAGGTCAGCCCCAGCATTTT. It is translated as CSVAEGELGQPQHF.

V gene TRBV27 combines with J gene TRBJ2-5; 12 bases are a match to TRBD2. Per germline, CDR1 MNHEY and CDR2 SMNVEV (reference sequence). The CDR3 sequence is 19 residues long. J lost 5 bases, V lost 4 bases, and 17 bases had no gene match. In DNA, the CDR3 is TGTGCCAGCAGTTCCCCGCGCCCTAGCGGGGGGGCAGGTTGGGAGACCCAGTACTTC. This codes for CASSSPRPSGGAGWETQYF.